Listed below are T cell receptor beta chains from one sample, sequenced in a study of identical twins. TCRdb itself ran the 5' RACE reads through MiXCR, one entry per CDR3 protein. The table lists hundreds of thousands of distinct CDR3 sequences, around a sixth of them singletons. The same sample was also used in a study of T cells expressing NK-cell markers.

Sequences were obtained from PBMCs. Receptor source: a woman aged 18-30 years in good health. Both conserved end residues are part of each CDR3. Fields, in order: V gene, D gene, clone size, J gene, CDR3 protein, CDR3 DNA. A D gene is named only where the DNA matches it firmly. Expanded clones get a size class; other rows say once, few or many, or leave the size out.

v_gene: TRBV12-3/TRBV12-4
d_gene: TRBD2
abundance: -
j_gene: TRBJ2-5
CDR3aa: CASVLGASGYQETQYF
CDR3nt: TGTGCCAGCGTCCTAGGGGCTAGCGGATACCAAGAGACCCAGTACTTC

v_gene: TRBV6-5
d_gene: TRBD1
abundance: -
j_gene: TRBJ2-7
CDR3aa: CASSYSSRGQSYEQYF
CDR3nt: TGTGCCAGCAGTTACTCGTCCAGGGGGCAATCCTACGAGCAGTACTTC

v_gene: TRBV20-1
d_gene: -
abundance: -
j_gene: TRBJ1-1
CDR3aa: CSVGRVTEAFF
CDR3nt: TGCAGTGTCGGGAGGGTCACTGAAGCTTTCTTT

v_gene: TRBV20-1
d_gene: -
abundance: few
j_gene: TRBJ2-4
CDR3aa: CSARDPRENIQYF
CDR3nt: TGCAGTGCTAGAGATCCAAGGGAAAACATTCAGTACTTC

v_gene: TRBV27
d_gene: -
abundance: few
j_gene: TRBJ2-7
CDR3aa: CAYSRAHPSYEQYF
CDR3nt: TGTGCCTACTCCCGGGCCCACCCCAGCTACGAGCAGTACTTC

v_gene: TRBV9
d_gene: -
abundance: few
j_gene: TRBJ2-7
CDR3aa: CASSSGTNLDEQYF
CDR3nt: TGTGCCAGCAGCTCCGGGACGAATCTCGACGAGCAGTACTTC

v_gene: TRBV3-1
d_gene: TRBD2
abundance: once
j_gene: TRBJ2-7
CDR3aa: CASSRSGLAVREQYF
CDR3nt: TGTGCCAGCAGTCGGTCGGGACTAGCGGTCCGAGAGCAGTACTTC

v_gene: TRBV6-2/TRBV6-3
d_gene: -
abundance: few
j_gene: TRBJ1-4
CDR3aa: CASSYWSGGGEKLFF
CDR3nt: TGTGCCAGCAGTTATTGGTCCGGGGGCGGTGAAAAACTGTTTTTT

v_gene: TRBV10-2
d_gene: -
abundance: few
j_gene: TRBJ1-2
CDR3aa: CASLNPRLGYRYTF
CDR3nt: TGCGCCAGCCTTAACCCCAGACTCGGCTATCGCTACACCTTC

v_gene: TRBV10-3
d_gene: TRBD1
abundance: -
j_gene: TRBJ2-5
CDR3aa: CAIRGTARGETQYF
CDR3nt: TGTGCCATCAGGGGGACAGCCCGGGGCGAGACCCAGTACTTC

v_gene: TRBV20-1
d_gene: -
abundance: -
j_gene: TRBJ2-5
CDR3aa: CSARVGHLYF
CDR3nt: TGCAGTGCTAGAGTCGGACACCTGTACTTC

v_gene: TRBV25-1
d_gene: -
abundance: -
j_gene: TRBJ2-5
CDR3aa: CASSGTRIGETQYF
CDR3nt: TGTGCCAGCAGTGGAACTAGGATTGGAGAGACCCAGTACTTC

v_gene: TRBV3-1
d_gene: -
abundance: few
j_gene: TRBJ2-1
CDR3aa: CASRGVRASYNEQFF
CDR3nt: TGTGCCAGCAGGGGGGTGCGGGCCAGCTACAATGAGCAGTTCTTC

v_gene: TRBV6-2/TRBV6-3
d_gene: TRBD2
abundance: -
j_gene: TRBJ2-3
CDR3aa: CASSYQPPGLAGRGTDTQYF
CDR3nt: TGTGCCAGCAGTTACCAACCGCCGGGACTAGCGGGGAGGGGCACAGATACGCAGTATTTT

v_gene: TRBV7-3
d_gene: -
abundance: many
j_gene: TRBJ2-4
CDR3aa: CASSLGGAKNIQYF
CDR3nt: TGTGCCAGCAGCTTAGGGGGGGCCAAAAACATTCAGTACTTC

v_gene: TRBV29-1
d_gene: -
abundance: -
j_gene: TRBJ2-7
CDR3aa: CSVDTGPYEQYF
CDR3nt: TGCAGCGTTGATACAGGGCCCTACGAGCAGTACTTC

v_gene: TRBV7-8
d_gene: -
abundance: few
j_gene: TRBJ2-1
CDR3aa: CASSLVLSRNEQFF
CDR3nt: TGTGCCAGCAGCTTAGTATTGTCCCGCAATGAGCAGTTCTTC

v_gene: TRBV27
d_gene: TRBD1
abundance: -
j_gene: TRBJ1-2
CDR3aa: CASSMGQLNGYTF
CDR3nt: TGTGCCAGCAGCATGGGACAGCTAAATGGCTACACCTTC

v_gene: TRBV20-1
d_gene: -
abundance: -
j_gene: TRBJ2-5
CDR3aa: CSARDRDGQETQYF
CDR3nt: TGCAGTGCTAGAGACCGGGACGGACAAGAGACCCAGTACTTC

v_gene: TRBV7-2
d_gene: -
abundance: -
j_gene: TRBJ1-2
CDR3aa: CASSSRDLTGGYTF
CDR3nt: TGTGCCAGCAGCTCCAGGGACCTGACGGGAGGCTACACCTTC

v_gene: TRBV6-1
d_gene: TRBD2
abundance: few
j_gene: TRBJ2-1
CDR3aa: CASLGTSGSNEQFF
CDR3nt: TGTGCCAGCCTCGGGACTAGCGGGAGCAATGAGCAGTTCTTC

v_gene: TRBV29-1
d_gene: -
abundance: -
j_gene: TRBJ2-7
CDR3aa: CSVHEGYEQYF
CDR3nt: TGCAGCGTGCACGAGGGCTACGAGCAGTACTTC

v_gene: TRBV25-1
d_gene: -
abundance: -
j_gene: TRBJ2-7
CDR3aa: CASPPGRAPYEQYF
CDR3nt: TGTGCCAGCCCCCCCGGCAGGGCCCCCTACGAGCAGTACTTC

v_gene: TRBV18
d_gene: TRBD1
abundance: -
j_gene: TRBJ2-7
CDR3aa: CAGSPRTGDNEQYF
CDR3nt: TGTGCCGGCTCACCCCGGACAGGGGATAACGAGCAGTACTTC

v_gene: TRBV15
d_gene: TRBD1
abundance: few
j_gene: TRBJ2-1
CDR3aa: CATSTDRVSYNEQFF
CDR3nt: TGTGCCACCAGCACCGACAGGGTGTCCTACAATGAGCAGTTCTTC

v_gene: TRBV5-1
d_gene: -
abundance: many
j_gene: TRBJ2-3
CDR3aa: CASSLDGDGNTQYF
CDR3nt: TGCGCCAGCAGCTTGGACGGAGACGGAAATACGCAGTATTTT

v_gene: TRBV7-6
d_gene: -
abundance: -
j_gene: TRBJ1-1
CDR3aa: CASSPRSDTEAFF
CDR3nt: TGTGCCAGCAGCCCAAGGTCGGACACTGAAGCTTTCTTT

v_gene: TRBV6-4
d_gene: TRBD2
abundance: -
j_gene: TRBJ2-3
CDR3aa: CASSVSAGSTDTQYF
CDR3nt: TGTGCCAGCAGTGTCTCAGCGGGATCCACAGATACGCAGTATTTT

v_gene: TRBV27
d_gene: -
abundance: -
j_gene: TRBJ1-6
CDR3aa: CASSLLSPGASYNSPLHF
CDR3nt: TGTGCCAGCAGTTTATTAAGTCCAGGGGCGTCCTATAATTCACCCCTCCACTTT